The 9 T cell receptor beta chains presented below share a single source sample, sequenced in a study of T cell responses to AZD1222 COVID-19 vaccine. Data came from immunoSEQ multiplex PCR; TCRdb stores just in-frame clones and leaves some out. The sample gives roughly 170,000 clones, around 88% of which show up once; about 0.53% is in the top ten. The sequenced sample was peripheral blood, obtained on day 0 of AZD1222 vaccination. The receptors originated from an adult in good health.

The V gene is TRBV12-3 or TRBV12-4, the J gene TRBJ2-1; TRBD2 might be the D (6 bases). This CDR3 has 12 residues. The V and J ends lost 5 bases and 13 bases respectively, with 15 bases between them. The chain's CDR3 is CASSLPGTSQFF. The CDR3 coding sequence is TGTGCCAGCAGTCTCCCCGGGACTTCTCAGTTCTTC.

V is TRBV24-1 and J is TRBJ2-5, with D tentatively TRBD1 or TRBD2 (5 bases each). V lost 3 bases, J lost 5 bases, and 15 bases lay in between. CDR3 length equals 15 residues. CDR1 KGHDR and CDR2 SFDVKD come from the germline V gene. CDR3 sequence (DNA): TGTGCCACCAGTGATCCGGGGCTTGGAATGGAGACCCAGTACTTC. Amino acids: CATSDPGLGMETQYF.

This clone was detected only a few times. This chain connects TRBV2 to TRBJ1-5; 10 positions match TRBD1. CDR1 is SNHLY and CDR2 is FYNNEI in the germline V gene. The CDR3 spans 15 residues. Trimming cost V 5 bases and J 2 bases; bases outside gene matches: 3. The CDR3 reads CASSRQGAGNQPQHF. CDR3 nucleotide sequence: TGTGCCAGCAGTAGACAGGGGGCGGGCAATCAGCCCCAGCATTTT.

The sample holds one count of this clone. The chain recombines TRBV9 with TRBJ2-7; TRBD2 agrees at 9 bases. Trimming at V came to 1 base and at J to 0 bases, leaving 2 bases not matched to a gene. CDR3 size: 15 residues. Germline V lookup: CDR1 SGDLS, CDR2 YYNGEE. DNA for the CDR3: TGTGCCAGCAGCGTATCTAGCGGGGACTCCTACGAGCAGTACTTC. Translating gives CASSVSSGDSYEQYF.

This clone appeared once. This sequence joins TRBV7-9 and TRBJ2-1; D not resolved. The V end was cut by 1 base, the J end by 4 bases, with 5 bases between. Looked up from germline, CDR1 is SEHNR and CDR2 is FQNEAQ (reference sequence). The CDR3 extends over 13 amino acids. The CDR3 protein is CASSLGTYNEQFF. CDR3 nucleotide sequence: TGTGCCAGCAGCTTAGGAACTTACAATGAGCAGTTCTTC.

The chain is built from TRBV9 and TRBJ1-5; maybe TRBD1 (5 bases). Trimming removed 3 bases from V and 4 bases from J, with 14 bases in between. Germline V gene sequence: CDR1 SGDLS, CDR2 YYNGEE. This CDR3 is built from 15 residues. In DNA form, the CDR3 reads TGTGCCAGCAGCGAAGCAGGGTTTACGAATCAGCCCCAGCATTTT. Translation gives CASSEAGFTNQPQHF.

V gene TRBV7-8 combines with J gene TRBJ2-2; 7 nucleotides match TRBD1. CDR3 length: 14 residues. With 1 base clipped from V and 6 bases from J, the junction kept 2 bases outside the gene matches. The germline gives CDR1 SGHVS, CDR2 FQNEAQ. The CDR3 sequence is CASSLEQGSGELFF. In nucleotides, the CDR3 is TGTGCCAGCAGCTTAGAACAGGGGTCCGGGGAGCTGTTTTTT.

A single count supports this clone. The V gene is TRBV5-1, the J gene TRBJ2-2, with TRBD1 matching over 7 bases. The ends lost 4 bases at V and 3 bases at J; junction bases unmatched: 9. The length of the CDR3 is 16 residues. The germline gives CDR1 SGHRS, CDR2 YFSETQ. The CDR3 DNA reads TGCGCCAGCAGCAGAAAACAGGGGACGGACACCGGGGAGCTGTTTTTT. It is translated as CASSRKQGTDTGELFF.

The table lists this clone with a count of one. CDR3 protein: CATSEGTSGVPGTQYF. CDR3 DNA sequence: TGTGCCACCAGTGAAGGGACTAGCGGGGTACCGGGGACCCAGTACTTC. The V call is TRBV24-1, the J call TRBJ2-5; TRBD2 aligns across 13 bases. J gave up 7 bases and V 4 bases, and 8 bases lay outside the gene matches. This CDR3 is 16 amino acids long. CDR1 is KGHDR, CDR2 SFDVKD, per germline.